Reported below is one T cell receptor beta chain. Study members were between roughly 18 and 89 years old and lived in approximately 25 US regions. The table came from immunoSEQ multiplex PCR; TCRdb's copy has only in-frame clones and leaves some out. Counted here are around 190,000 clones, more than 75% occurring once; the ten biggest clones make up around 17%. The sample belongs to a study of blood T cell repertoires in COVID-19. The overall study: Sources were T cells, B-cell-depleted T cells, or PBMCs; the material itself was cDNA or gDNA.

The V and J ends lost 3 bases and 3 bases respectively, with 21 bases between them. The CDR3 totals 18 residues. Looked up from germline, CDR1 is MGHRA and CDR2 is YSYEKL. Input material: PBMCs or T cells enriched from blood (not recorded which). The receptor was derived from a woman aged 45-65 years with acute COVID-19. The genes are TRBV4-1 and TRBJ1-5; the D is unclear. DNA of the CDR3: TGCGCCAGCAGCCACTCGGGAGGGCCTGGGTCCTCCAATCAGCCCCAGCATTTT. It encodes CASSHSGGPGSSNQPQHF.